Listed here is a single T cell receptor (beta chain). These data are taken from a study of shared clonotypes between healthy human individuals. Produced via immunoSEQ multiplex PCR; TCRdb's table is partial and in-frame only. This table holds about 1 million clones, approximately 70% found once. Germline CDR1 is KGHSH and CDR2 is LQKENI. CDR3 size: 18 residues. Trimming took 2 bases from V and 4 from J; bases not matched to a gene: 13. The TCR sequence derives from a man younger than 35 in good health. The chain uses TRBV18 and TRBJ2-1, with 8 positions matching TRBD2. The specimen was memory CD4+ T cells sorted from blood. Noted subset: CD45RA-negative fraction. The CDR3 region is CASSPSGGKQFLYNEQFF. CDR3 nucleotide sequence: TGTGCCAGCTCACCAAGCGGGGGAAAACAATTCCTATACAATGAGCAGTTCTTC.